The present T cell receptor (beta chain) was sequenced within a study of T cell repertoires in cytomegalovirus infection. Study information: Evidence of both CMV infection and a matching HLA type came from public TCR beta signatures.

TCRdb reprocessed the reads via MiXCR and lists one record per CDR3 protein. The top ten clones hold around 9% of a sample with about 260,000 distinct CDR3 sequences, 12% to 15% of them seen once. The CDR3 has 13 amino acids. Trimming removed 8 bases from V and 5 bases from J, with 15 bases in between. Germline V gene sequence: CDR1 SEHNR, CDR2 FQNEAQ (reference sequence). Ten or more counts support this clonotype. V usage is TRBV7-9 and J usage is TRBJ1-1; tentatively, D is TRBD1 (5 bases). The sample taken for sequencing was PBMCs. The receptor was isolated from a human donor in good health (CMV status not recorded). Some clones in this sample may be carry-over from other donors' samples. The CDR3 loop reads CASAQRGKTEAFF. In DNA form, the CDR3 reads TGTGCCAGCGCTCAGAGGGGAAAAACTGAAGCTTTCTTT. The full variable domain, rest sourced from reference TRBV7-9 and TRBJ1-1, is DTGVSQNPRHKITKRGQNVTFRCDPISEHNRLYWYRQTLGQGPEFLTYFQNEAQLEKSRLLSDRFSAERPKGSFSTLEIQRTEQGDSAMYLCASAQRGKTEAFFGQGTRLTVV.